The entry below describes one TCR beta chain. The antigen is not known. The sample originates from a study of T cells in Graves' hyperthyroidism and ophthalmopathy. Study results and caveats: A model of 13 V-J features distinguished ophthalmopathy from stable hyperthyroidism. The model anticipated ophthalmopathy a median approximately 6.6 months pre-onset. Most thyroid-expanded clonotypes above 0.001 were also found in blood.

Trimming pared 5 bases from V and 6 bases from J, leaving 10 bases between. The CDR3 loop spans 12 amino acids. Germline lookup yields CDR1 MNHEY and CDR2 SMNVEV (reference sequence). Authors of the study amplified TCR beta CDR3 regions from RNA transcripts. TCR CDR3 underwent first-round RT-PCR with the HTBI primer set. TCRdb independently ran MiXCR on the multiplex PCR reads; one entry per CDR3 protein. The sample includes approximately 610,000 distinct CDR3 sequences, about a sixth of them seen just once. Sequences were obtained from blood. This clonotype was obtained from a woman aged 18-29 years with Graves' hyperthyroidism. The V and J genes are TRBV27 and TRBJ1-1; D is ambiguous. CDR3 in DNA: TGTGCCAGCAGTAAAACTGGCGCTGAAGCTTTCTTT. Amino acid sequence: CASSKTGAEAFF.